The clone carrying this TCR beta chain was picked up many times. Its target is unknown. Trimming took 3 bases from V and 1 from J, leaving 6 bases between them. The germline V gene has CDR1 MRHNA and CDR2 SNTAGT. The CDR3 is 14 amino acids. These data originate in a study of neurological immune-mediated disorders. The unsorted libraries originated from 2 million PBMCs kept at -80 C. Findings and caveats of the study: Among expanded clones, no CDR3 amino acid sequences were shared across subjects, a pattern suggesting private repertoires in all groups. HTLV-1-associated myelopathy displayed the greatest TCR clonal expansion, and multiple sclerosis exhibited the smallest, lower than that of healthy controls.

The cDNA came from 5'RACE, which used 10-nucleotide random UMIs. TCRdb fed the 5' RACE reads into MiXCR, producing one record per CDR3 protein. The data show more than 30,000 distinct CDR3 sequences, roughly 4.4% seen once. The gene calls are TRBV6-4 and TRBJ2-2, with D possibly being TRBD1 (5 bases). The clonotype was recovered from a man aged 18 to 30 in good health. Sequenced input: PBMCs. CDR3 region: CASSEGLNTGELFF. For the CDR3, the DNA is TGTGCCAGCAGTGAGGGGCTGAACACCGGGGAGCTGTTTTTT.